This entry lists 8 T cell receptor beta chains sequenced from one sample in a study of OX40 agonist ivuxolimab in advanced cancers. Sequenced by immunoSEQ multiplex PCR; TCRdb stores in-frame clones only, minus some. Of 65,000 to 100,000 clones in the sample, about 88% were seen once. Sequenced here: CD4+ or CD8+ T cells sorted from blood, sampled in a trial of the OX40 agonist ivuxolimab. The receptors come from an adult with an advanced solid tumor such as melanoma, head and neck, liver or kidney cancer.

This clone was seen only a few times. This chain connects TRBV6-1 to TRBJ2-3; the match to TRBD2 covers 9 bases. The germline gives CDR1 MNHNS, CDR2 SASEGT. With 8 bases clipped from V and 1 base from J, the junction kept 4 bases outside the gene matches. The CDR3 is 14 residues long. As DNA, the CDR3 is TGTGCCAGCTCGGTAGCGGGGGGCACAGATACGCAGTATTTT. Amino acids: CASSVAGGTDTQYF.

CDR3 region: CASSFGRAGELFF. In DNA, the CDR3 is TGTGCCAGCAGTTTTGGGCGGGCCGGGGAGCTGTTTTTT. The chain recombines TRBV27 with TRBJ2-2, with D possibly being TRBD2 (5 bases). Trimming took off 3 bases at V and 6 bases at J, with 8 bases between the two ends. This CDR3 comprises 13 residues. Germline CDR1 MNHEY, CDR2 SMNVEV (reference sequence).

This clone was detected a few times. This chain joins TRBV10-1 and TRBJ1-5, with D unresolved. Trimming took 2 bases from V and 5 from J, leaving 4 bases between them. CDR3 length: 12 amino acids. Germline CDR1 and CDR2: WNHNN and SYGVQD (reference sequence). DNA for the CDR3: TGCGCCAGCAGTGAGGTGGATCAGCCCCAGCATTTT. Translation: CASSEVDQPQHF.

The chain carries TRBV11-2 and TRBJ2-7, with D possibly matching TRBD2 (6 bases). The ends were cut back, 0 bases at V and 9 bases at J, with 12 bases in the middle. This CDR3 has 13 amino acids. From germline, CDR1 is SGHAT and CDR2 FQNNGV. The CDR3 spells CASSLETSGGQYV. CDR3 nucleotide sequence: TGTGCCAGCAGCTTAGAAACCTCCGGGGGGCAGTACGTC.

The V gene is TRBV2, the J gene TRBJ1-3; maybe TRBD1 (6 bases). The CDR3 loop spans 14 amino acids. Trimming removed 5 bases at V and 0 bases at J, with 8 bases between. CDR1 is SNHLY and CDR2 is FYNNEI in the germline V gene. The CDR3 bases are TGTGCCAGCAGTCAACAGGGCTCTGGAAACACCATATATTTT. This translates into CASSQQGSGNTIYF.

This rearrangement joins TRBV7-8 to TRBJ2-1; 13 bases line up with TRBD2. This CDR3 has 19 amino acids. The trim removed 5 bases at V and 1 base at J, leaving 11 bases unmatched. The germline CDR1 and CDR2 sequences are SGHVS and FQNEAQ. This chain's CDR3 is CASSPSRLLAGGSYNEQFF. In nucleotides, the CDR3 is TGTGCCAGCAGCCCCTCCCGGCTACTAGCGGGGGGGTCCTACAATGAGCAGTTCTTC.

The rearrangement links TRBV7-2 to TRBJ2-7; maybe TRBD2 (5 bases). The CDR3 length is 13 residues. Germline CDR1 and CDR2: SGHTA and FQGNSA. The V and J ends lost 7 bases and 3 bases respectively, with 13 bases between them. CDR3: CASTPPEGYEQYF. CDR3 DNA: TGTGCCAGCACCCCCCCTGAGGGCTACGAGCAGTACTTC.

The chain recombines TRBV21-1 with TRBJ1-2; no check of the table's D call, TRBD1, against the DNA was made. TRBV21-1 is labeled a pseudogene. This CDR3 is built from 17 residues. The CDR3 reads CASSKAGTATSNYGYTF. The CDR3 region has the DNA TGTGCCAGCAGCAAAGCAGGGACAGCCACCTCTAACTATGGCTACACCTTC.